A selection of T cell receptor beta chains follows, all from one sample in a study of spatial heterogeneity in lung cancer. One entry per CDR3 protein, called by TCRdb with MiXCR from the 5' RACE reads. The top ten clones hold 15% to 20% of a sample with about 120,000 distinct CDR3 sequences, less than 15% of them seen once. The sample was PBMCs, taken at follow-up. The receptors shown here come from a male donor with early-stage non-small cell lung cancer. CDR3s include the opening cysteine and the closing phenylalanine or tryptophan.

length	V	J	CDR3
14	TRBV7-9	TRBJ1-2	CASTPGTPGYGYTF
12	TRBV29-1	TRBJ2-5	CSFGSDGETQYF
14	TRBV12-3/TRBV12-4	TRBJ2-7	CASSPQGGTYEQYF
16	TRBV11-3	TRBJ2-1	CASSAITGTGRDEQFF
11	TRBV30	TRBJ1-1	CAWKGRTEAFF
14	TRBV20-1	TRBJ2-1	CSARDNSAGGEQFF
14	TRBV20-1	TRBJ2-5	CSAQGLAGQETQYF
14	TRBV27	TRBJ2-7	CASSLAAKVYEQYF
14	TRBV7-9	TRBJ2-1	CASSRGGRYNEQFF
15	TRBV6-2/TRBV6-3	TRBJ2-7	CASSRFTSGEGEQYF
17	TRBV7-8	TRBJ2-6	CASSLRRRPGGANVLTF
14	TRBV7-2	TRBJ1-5	CASSLGTGRQPQHF
14	TRBV7-2	TRBJ1-2	CASSLALEGYGYTF
14	TRBV3-1	TRBJ1-1	CASSPPTAITEAFF
12	TRBV6-2/TRBV6-3	TRBJ1-5	CASQGANQPQHF
13	TRBV20-1	TRBJ2-7	CSATPGGGTEQYF
12	TRBV12-3/TRBV12-4	TRBJ1-5	CASSRTSLTQHF
14	TRBV5-1	TRBJ1-4	CASSLAQGNEKLFF
15	TRBV20-1	TRBJ2-7	CSAPFPGTSPYEQYF
13	TRBV6-1	TRBJ1-1	CASRSTGSTEAFF
12	TRBV7-2	TRBJ2-3	CASSFGVYTQYF
14	TRBV5-1	TRBJ1-4	CASSLARGNEKLFF
14	TRBV28	TRBJ2-7	CASRPGQGSYEQYF
17	TRBV20-1	TRBJ1-6	CSARAWGRDRHNSPLHF
14	TRBV20-1	TRBJ1-2	CSAKGQLTLYGYTF
15	TRBV24-1	TRBJ2-3	CATSAGAGGSDTQYF
13	TRBV4-1	TRBJ2-7	CASSQVGGREQYF
15	TRBV11-2	TRBJ2-2	CASSSDRENTGELFF
15	TRBV4-3	TRBJ1-2	CASSQDHGFSYGYTF
16	TRBV28	TRBJ2-2	CASSFRSVLNTGELFF
16	TRBV12-3/TRBV12-4	TRBJ1-5	CASSPRTGTGNQPQHF
15	TRBV5-1	TRBJ2-2	CASSARTGDTGELFF
12	TRBV25-1	TRBJ1-6	CASRMTNSPLHF
14	TRBV6-2/TRBV6-3	TRBJ2-1	CASSDWVVVDEQFF
13	TRBV20-1	TRBJ2-7	CSAPRQGSWEQYF
11	TRBV24-1	TRBJ2-2	CATSDLDFLFF
12	TRBV3-1	TRBJ1-5	CASSGPGEPQHF